This T cell receptor (beta chain) originates from a study of radiation and T cells in renal cell carcinoma. Overall study results and limits: From baseline, blood top tumor clonotypes peaked at 2 weeks post-radiation. Without pretreatment biopsies, baseline tumor clonotype presence was undetermined.

Indicated time point: baseline pretreatment blood. Specified treatment: 15 Gy SBRT to primary tumor, nephrectomy 4 weeks later. Radiation-treated patients gave blood at baseline, week 2 and week 4. Clear cell pathology was present in this patient's renal cell carcinoma. V shed 0 bases and J shed 7 bases, with 13 bases lying between them. The length of the CDR3 is 14 residues. The germline gives CDR1 LGHNA, CDR2 YSLEER. Profiled with immunoSEQ multiplex PCR; TCRdb holds only in-frame clones, not every one. This table has 90,000 to 100,000 clones, roughly 90% appearing once. The sample holds one count of this clone. Its specificity is unknown.

This receptor was obtained from a man aged 50 to 60 with renal cell carcinoma. The chain is built from TRBV4-3 and TRBJ2-7; D is ambiguous. Sequences were derived from blood, sampled from a patient whose treatment included radiotherapy and nephrectomy. For the CDR3, the DNA is TGCGCCAGCAGCCAAGATACGGCACTGGGGGAGCAGTACTTC. As protein: CASSQDTALGEQYF.